This T cell receptor (beta chain) comes out of a study of cytotoxic CD8 clonotypes in ibrutinib-treated CLL. Sequenced by immunoSEQ multiplex PCR; TCRdb stores in-frame clones only, minus some. In the table there are 150,000 to 200,000 clones, 88% of which are singletons. Trimming took off 7 bases at V and 8 bases at J, with 17 bases between the two ends. The CDR3 loop spans 14 amino acids. CDR1 is SEHNR, CDR2 FQNEAQ, per germline (reference sequence). The chain has TRBV7-9 and TRBJ1-4; the D gene is possibly TRBD1 (6 bases). This receptor was identified in a human donor with chronic lymphocytic leukemia. Sequencing was performed on PBMCs, taken at disease progression, from a patient treated with ibrutinib. CDR3 loop: CASTGGQWLEKLFF. The CDR3 DNA reads as TGTGCCAGCACTGGGGGCCAATGGCTAGAAAAACTGTTTTTT.